This TCR beta chain stems from a study of shared clonotypes between healthy human individuals. Overall study findings and caveats: The naive CD4 repertoires of several donors were compared, and around 5% of clonotypes were shared. Sampling involved blood alone; tissue repertoires likely differ.

Concerning this clone: Its target is unknown.

TCRdb's copy holds only in-frame clones and misses some; the assay was immunoSEQ multiplex PCR. This repertoire shows 2.3 million or so clones, approximately 93% found once; its top ten account for 0.39%. Germline CDR1 reads MDHEN; CDR2 reads SYDVKM. This CDR3 comprises 14 residues. V lost 5 bases and J 4 bases, leaving 14 bases between the germline ends. The V call is TRBV28, the J call TRBJ2-5; maybe TRBD2 (6 bases). The sequenced material came from naive CD4+ T cells from PBMCs. The subset is: CD45RA+ positively selected. The receptor was isolated from a man aged 18 to 29 in good health. Some clones in this sample may be carry-over from other donors' samples. The CDR3 loop reads CASSGAGYGETQYF. CDR3 sequence (DNA): TGTGCCAGCAGTGGGGCGGGGTACGGAGAGACCCAGTACTTC.